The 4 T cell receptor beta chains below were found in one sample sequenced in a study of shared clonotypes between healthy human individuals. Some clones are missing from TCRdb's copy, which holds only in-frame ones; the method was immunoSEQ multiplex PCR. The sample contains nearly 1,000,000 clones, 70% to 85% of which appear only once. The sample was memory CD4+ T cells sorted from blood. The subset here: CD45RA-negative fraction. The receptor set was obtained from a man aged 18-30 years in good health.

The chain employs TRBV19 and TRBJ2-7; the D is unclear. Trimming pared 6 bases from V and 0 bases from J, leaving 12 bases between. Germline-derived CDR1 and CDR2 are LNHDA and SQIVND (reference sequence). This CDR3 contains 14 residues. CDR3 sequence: CASSGFRSSYEQYF. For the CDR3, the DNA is TGTGCCAGTAGCGGGTTTCGGAGCTCCTACGAGCAGTACTTC.

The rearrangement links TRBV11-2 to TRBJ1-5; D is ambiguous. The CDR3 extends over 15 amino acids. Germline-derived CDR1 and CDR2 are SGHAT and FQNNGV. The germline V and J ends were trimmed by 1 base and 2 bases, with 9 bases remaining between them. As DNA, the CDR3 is TGTGCCAGCAGCTTAGGTCAGGAGGGCAATCAGCCCCAGCATTTT. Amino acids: CASSLGQEGNQPQHF.

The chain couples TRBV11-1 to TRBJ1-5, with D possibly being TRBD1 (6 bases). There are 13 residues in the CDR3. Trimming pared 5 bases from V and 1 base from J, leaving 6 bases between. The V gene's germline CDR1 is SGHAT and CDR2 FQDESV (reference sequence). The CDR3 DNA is TGTGCCAGCAGCACAGGGAGCAATCAGCCCCAGCATTTT. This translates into CASSTGSNQPQHF.

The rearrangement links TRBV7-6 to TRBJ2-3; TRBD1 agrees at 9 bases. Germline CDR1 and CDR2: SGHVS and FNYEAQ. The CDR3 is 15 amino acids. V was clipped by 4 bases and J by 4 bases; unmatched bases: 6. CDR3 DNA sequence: TGTGCCAGCAGCTGGGGACAGGGTAATTCAGATACGCAGTATTTT. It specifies CASSWGQGNSDTQYF.